The 32 T cell receptor beta chains presented below share a single source sample, sequenced in a study of sequential checkpoint blockade in melanoma. Treatment specified: randomized to nivolumab then ipilimumab (arm A) or the reverse (arm B). Some clones are missing from TCRdb's copy, which holds only in-frame ones; the method was immunoSEQ multiplex PCR. The sample includes around 34,000 clones, under 90% of them seen just once. The sample here was CD8+ T cells sorted from blood (inferred from file names), taken from a patient given nivolumab and ipilimumab in sequence. These receptors originate from a human donor with melanoma.

The chain recombines TRBV5-4 with TRBJ2-7; weak D call: TRBD1 (6 bases). With 4 bases removed from V and 4 bases from J, the gap between germline ends came to 12 bases. From germline, CDR1 is SGHNT and CDR2 YYREEE (reference sequence). The CDR3 consists of 13 residues. CDR3 region: CASSPGTRYEQYF. CDR3 DNA: TGTGCCAGCAGCCCCGGGACAAGGTACGAGCAGTACTTC. Drawing the rest from reference TRBV5-4 and TRBJ2-7, the complete variable domain is ETGVTQSPTHLIKTRGQQVTLRCSSQSGHNTVSWYQQALGQGPQFIFQYYREEENGRGNFPPRFSGLQFPNYSSELNVNALELDDSALYLCASSPGTRYEQYFGPGTRLTVT.

The rearrangement links TRBV27 to TRBJ1-2; 7 bases are a match to TRBD1. Germline assignment: CDR1 MNHEY and CDR2 SMNVEV (reference sequence). The CDR3 loop spans 14 amino acids. Trimming at V came to 1 base and at J to 8 bases, leaving 7 bases not matched to a gene. The CDR3 DNA follows: TGTGCCAGCAGTTTATTAGGGGGCCTTGAGGGCTACACCTTC. This encodes CASSLLGGLEGYTF.

This sequence joins TRBV7-8 and TRBJ2-7; tentative D call: TRBD1 (6 bases). CDR3 length: 15 residues. Germline lookup yields CDR1 SGHVS and CDR2 FQNEAQ. Trimming removed 5 bases from V and 3 bases from J, with 17 bases in between. This chain's CDR3 is CASSLVQGPGYEQYF. The CDR3 coding sequence is TGTGCCAGCAGCCTAGTACAGGGTCCGGGCTACGAGCAGTACTTC.

V gene TRBV28 combines with J gene TRBJ2-3; 12 bases are shared with TRBD2. J lost 5 bases, V lost 6 bases, and 12 bases had no gene match. Germline loops: CDR1 MDHEN, CDR2 SYDVKM. The CDR3 contains 17 residues. CDR3 bases: TGTGCCAGCAGCCCCGTCCCTAGCGGGGGGGCCGGAGATACGCAGTATTTT. It codes for CASSPVPSGGAGDTQYF.

The chain has TRBV9 and TRBJ2-3, with TRBD2 matching 10 bases. The germline V gene encodes CDR1 SGDLS and CDR2 YYNGEE. The CDR3 sequence is 18 residues long. V gave up 3 bases and J gave up 2 bases; unmatched junction bases: 12. The CDR3 here is CASSAPLERGGTTDTQYF. In DNA, the CDR3 is TGTGCCAGCAGCGCACCCTTGGAGCGGGGGGGGACCACAGATACGCAGTATTTT.

The genes are TRBV7-9 and TRBJ2-1; weak D call: TRBD1 (5 bases). The CDR3 is 14 residues long. The V end lost 5 bases, the J end lost 9 bases, and 17 bases lay between the germline ends. CDR1 is SEHNR and CDR2 is FQNEAQ in the germline V gene (reference sequence). The DNA for the CDR3 is TGTGCCAGCAGCGTTGAGGCAGGGTCAGTTGAGCAGTTCTTC. Translation: CASSVEAGSVEQFF.

The chain carries TRBV5-8 and TRBJ2-7; TRBD2 matches at 10 bases. Germline CDR1 is SGHTS and CDR2 is YDEGEE. With V trimmed by 4 bases and J by 4 bases, 8 bases remained unmatched. The CDR3 is made up of 15 amino acids. In nucleotides, the CDR3 is TGTGCCAGCAGCACCTTATGGACTAGCGGATACGAGCAGTACTTC. The encoded protein is CASSTLWTSGYEQYF.

The V and J genes are TRBV10-1 and TRBJ2-1, with D possibly matching TRBD1 (5 bases). V was clipped by 6 bases and J by 12 bases, with 24 bases between them. Germline values: CDR1 WNHNN, CDR2 SYGVQD (reference sequence). The CDR3 contains 15 residues. CDR3 coding DNA: TGCGCCAGCAGATGGTGGCAGGGTTCGTTCTTGGGGCAGTTCTTC. This translates into CASRWWQGSFLGQFF.

The chain joins TRBV7-2 to TRBJ2-2, with 8 bases matching TRBD1. Germline CDR1 SGHTA, CDR2 FQGNSA. Trimming cost V 2 bases and J 4 bases; bases outside gene matches: 12. The CDR3 has 18 residues. The CDR3: CASSLTVWDRRFTGELFF. The CDR3 nucleotides are TGTGCCAGCAGCTTAACTGTATGGGACAGGCGATTCACCGGGGAGCTGTTTTTT.

The chain couples TRBV7-9 to TRBJ1-4, with 8 bases aligning to TRBD1. The CDR3 has 16 residues. Trimming removed 6 bases from V and 0 bases from J; junction bases left unmatched: 6. Germline assignment: CDR1 SEHNR and CDR2 FQNEAQ (reference sequence). DNA of the CDR3: TGTGCCAGCAGGAGGGACAGGATTTCAACTAATGAAAAACTGTTTTTT. Translation: CASRRDRISTNEKLFF.

The chain has TRBV15 and TRBJ2-3; TRBD2 might be the D (5 bases). Trimming stripped 3 bases from V and 6 bases from J, with 22 bases between. The CDR3 is made up of 17 amino acids. Looked up from germline, CDR1 is LNHNV and CDR2 is YYDKDF (reference sequence). In DNA, the CDR3 is TGTGCCACCAGCAGGTGGTCTGGGGTCCGCCCGGGGGATACGCAGTATTTT. This encodes CATSRWSGVRPGDTQYF.

The chain joins TRBV5-8 to TRBJ1-1, with a weak D call TRBD1 (6 bases). The ends were cut back, 5 bases at V and 0 bases at J, with 11 bases in the middle. This CDR3 contains 14 residues. Germline assignment: CDR1 SGHTS and CDR2 YDEGEE. The CDR3 reads CASRQGLMNTEAFF. The DNA for the CDR3 is TGTGCCAGCAGACAGGGTTTGATGAACACTGAAGCTTTCTTT.

Relative to its sample, this clone is medium-sized. The J gene is TRBJ2-7, the V gene TRBV2; 7 nucleotides agree with TRBD1. CDR1 and CDR2 from the germline V gene are SNHLY and FYNNEI. The length of the CDR3 is 14 residues. J gave up 2 bases and V 7 bases, and 8 bases lay outside the gene matches. The CDR3 sequence: CASNWQGDPYEQYF. The DNA for the CDR3 is TGTGCCAGCAATTGGCAGGGGGACCCCTACGAGCAGTACTTC. Full variable domain (outside the CDR3, taken from reference TRBV2 and TRBJ2-7): EPEVTQTPSHQVTQMGQEVILRCVPISNHLYFYWYRQILGQKVEFLVSFYNNEISEKSEIFDDQFSVERPDGSNFTLKIRSTKLEDSAMYFCASNWQGDPYEQYFGPGTRLTVT.

The rearrangement links TRBV10-3 to TRBJ2-6; tentative D call: TRBD2 (5 bases). Germline V gene data show CDR1 as ENHRY and CDR2 as SYGVKD. CDR3 length: 17 residues. V was trimmed by 2 bases and J by 0 bases, leaving 11 bases between them. The CDR3 loop reads CAISETGINSGANVLTF. CDR3 nucleotide sequence: TGTGCCATCAGTGAGACGGGAATTAACTCTGGGGCCAACGTCCTGACTTTC.

This chain joins TRBV28 and TRBJ2-3; 9 bases agree with TRBD2. Germline CDR1 and CDR2: MDHEN and SYDVKM. The ends lost 5 bases at V and 9 bases at J; junction bases unmatched: 6. This CDR3 region has 13 residues. CDR3 sequence: CASSLSGSWTQYF. The CDR3 coding sequence is TGTGCCAGCAGTCTTAGCGGGAGTTGGACGCAGTATTTT.

The J gene is TRBJ2-2, the V gene TRBV4-1, with 14 bases aligning to TRBD2. There are 19 residues in the CDR3. The J segment lost 2 bases and the V segment lost 6 bases, leaving 11 bases of the junction unmatched. CDR1 MGHRA and CDR2 YSYEKL come from the germline V gene. The CDR3 nucleotides read TGCGCCAGCAGATTCCGCCCGGGACTAGCGGGAGTAAACACCGGGGAGCTGTTTTTT. Translating gives CASRFRPGLAGVNTGELFF.

J is TRBJ2-5 and V is TRBV5-6, with unresolved D. The end of the DNA is better explained by TRBJ2-7, so the J call may be wrong. Germline V gene lookup returns CDR1 SGHDT and CDR2 YYEEEE. The CDR3 consists of 12 residues. CDR3 region: CASSANSYEQYF. The CDR3 DNA is TGTGCCAGCAGCGCAAACAGCTACGAGCAGTACTTC.

The chain employs TRBV5-6 and TRBJ1-4; 9 positions agree with TRBD1. The CDR3 consists of 14 residues. The ends lost 4 bases at V and 8 bases at J; junction bases unmatched: 6. Germline V lookup: CDR1 SGHDT, CDR2 YYEEEE. The CDR3 region is CASSPGQGGEKLFF. DNA of the CDR3: TGTGCCAGCAGCCCGGGACAGGGAGGCGAAAAACTGTTTTTT. The whole variable domain, filled in from reference TRBV5-6 and TRBJ1-4, reads DAGVTQSPTHLIKTRGQQVTLRCSPKSGHDTVSWYQQALGQGPQFIFQYYEEEERQRGNFPDRFSGHQFPNYSSELNVNALLLGDSALYLCASSPGQGGEKLFFGSGTQLSVL.

The CDR3 bases are TGTGCCAGCAGCGGGACAGCTGCCCGGCCCCAGCATTTT. Translated: CASSGTAARPQHF. This chain joins TRBV9 and TRBJ1-5, with D possibly matching TRBD1 (6 bases). Germline V CDR1 and CDR2: SGDLS, YYNGEE. The CDR3 covers 13 residues. Trimming took off 3 bases at V and 9 bases at J, with 13 bases between the two ends.

The J gene is TRBJ1-2, the V gene TRBV7-9; D may be TRBD1 (6 bases). The V gene lost 0 bases and the J gene lost 3 bases, with 20 bases spanning the gap. The germline V gene has CDR1 SEHNR and CDR2 FQNEAQ (reference sequence). The CDR3 runs to 18 residues. CDR3 DNA: TGTGCCAGCAGCTTAGCGGACCGACTCCTCCCAGGGGACTATGGCTACACCTTC. Translated: CASSLADRLLPGDYGYTF.

The count of this clone is one. The gene calls are TRBV4-2 and TRBJ2-2; possibly TRBD2 for D (6 bases). V lost 3 bases and J 7 bases, leaving 18 bases between the germline ends. The CDR3 extends over 16 amino acids. CDR1 and CDR2 (germline): LGHNA, YNFKEQ. The CDR3 sequence: CASSHPLGGEVGELFF. CDR3 nucleotide sequence: TGTGCCAGCAGCCACCCACTAGGAGGGGAGGTCGGGGAGCTGTTTTTT.

The rearrangement joins TRBV27 to TRBJ1-5; unclear D gene. V was shortened by 3 bases and J by 6 bases, with 12 bases between the two germline ends. Germline CDR1 MNHEY, CDR2 SMNVEV (reference sequence). The CDR3 sequence is 14 residues long. The CDR3 DNA is TGTGCCAGCAGTTTCTACAGTGCTTCTCAGCCCCAGCATTTT. Its translation: CASSFYSASQPQHF.

This chain links TRBV28 with TRBJ1-1, with D unresolved. The V end lost 7 bases, the J end lost 1 base, and 16 bases lay between the germline ends. The CDR3 is 15 residues long. Germline CDR1 and CDR2: MDHEN and SYDVKM. CDR3 nucleotide sequence: TGTGCCAGCATCCGCCCCCCGGAGGCGAACACTGAAGCTTTCTTT. It specifies CASIRPPEANTEAFF.

The chain uses TRBV5-1 and TRBJ2-5; TRBD1 or TRBD2 may be the D gene (5 bases each). The J call is in doubt because the DNA end fits TRBJ2-7 better. From germline, CDR1 is SGHRS and CDR2 YFSETQ. The CDR3 has 14 residues. CDR3 in amino acids: CASSLEETAYEQYF. Here the CDR3 DNA reads TGCGCCAGCAGCCTGGAGGAGACAGCCTACGAGCAGTACTTC.

The chain couples TRBV6-5 to TRBJ1-1; D might be TRBD1 (5 bases). The CDR3 has 11 amino acids. V lost 5 bases and J lost 6, with 7 bases in between. The V gene's germline CDR1 is MNHEY and CDR2 SVGAGI. The chain's CDR3 is CASSGGSEAFF. CDR3 coding DNA: TGTGCCAGCAGTGGGGGGTCTGAAGCTTTCTTT.

This clone was observed a handful of times. The chain employs TRBV19 and TRBJ1-6; D is uncertain. Germline lookup yields CDR1 LNHDA and CDR2 SQIVND (reference sequence). There are 13 residues in the CDR3. The V gene lost 3 bases and the J gene lost 9 bases, with 9 bases spanning the gap. The CDR3 DNA reads TGTGCCAGTAGTATGAGGGAAGGTTCACCCCTCCACTTT. Protein sequence: CASSMREGSPLHF.

This clone was seen just once. The rearrangement links TRBV5-1 to TRBJ2-3; 11 bases fit TRBD2. Germline V CDR1 and CDR2: SGHRS, YFSETQ. V gave up 2 bases and J gave up 5 bases; unmatched junction bases: 4. This CDR3 comprises 15 residues. DNA for the CDR3: TGCGCCAGCAGCTTTGGTAGCGGGAGGGTAGATACGCAGTATTTT. This gives the protein CASSFGSGRVDTQYF.

V usage is TRBV9 and J usage is TRBJ2-7, with 8 nucleotides matching TRBD2. The CDR3 covers 15 residues. Germline-derived CDR1 and CDR2 are SGDLS and YYNGEE. The ends lost 0 bases at V and 4 bases at J; junction bases unmatched: 6. This CDR3 is CASSVGNSGAYEQYF. The CDR3 bases are TGTGCCAGCAGCGTAGGTAATAGCGGGGCTTACGAGCAGTACTTC.

The genes are TRBV27 and TRBJ1-6; D unresolved. Germline V gene sequence: CDR1 MNHEY, CDR2 SMNVEV (reference sequence). This CDR3 has 15 amino acids. With 0 bases removed from V and 9 bases from J, the gap between germline ends came to 12 bases. The CDR3 nucleotides read TGTGCCAGCAGTTTATCTCGGACCGGAGGTTCACCCCTCCACTTT. Protein sequence: CASSLSRTGGSPLHF.

There are a few counts of this clone. The rearrangement uses TRBV6-5 and TRBJ2-5; D not certain. The J call may be wrong; the DNA end is better matched by TRBJ2-7. This CDR3 has 16 residues. Germline CDR1 reads MNHEY; CDR2 reads SVGAGI. CDR3 in amino acids: CASSYRLGSRTYEQYF. In nucleotides, the CDR3 is TGTGCCAGCAGTTACCGTCTGGGTAGCCGAACCTACGAGCAGTACTTC.

This clone rates as medium-sized (0.01 to 0.1%). The chain carries TRBV14 and TRBJ2-3; 7 nucleotides agree with TRBD2. This CDR3 comprises 15 residues. CDR1 and CDR2 (germline): SGHDN, FVKESK. The V segment lost 4 bases and the J segment 0 bases; nucleotides outside the gene matches: 4. DNA for the CDR3: TGTGCCAGCAGCCGTGGTAGCGGGAGCACAGATACGCAGTATTTT. Translation: CASSRGSGSTDTQYF.

The genes are TRBV29-1 and TRBJ2-7, with 9 bases that match TRBD1. Germline trimming cut 4 bases from V and 4 bases from J; bases unmatched to any gene: 2. CDR3 length equals 12 residues. The germline CDR1 and CDR2 sequences are SQVTM and ANQGSEA. CDR3 residues: CSVGGTGYEQYF. As DNA, the CDR3 is TGCAGCGTTGGCGGGACAGGGTACGAGCAGTACTTC.